The clone carrying this T cell receptor (beta chain) was recorded once. What it recognizes is unknown. CDR3 size: 16 residues. The V gene end was trimmed by 3 bases and the J gene end by 5 bases; junction bases not matched to a gene: 7. Germline CDR1 MDHEN, CDR2 SYDVKM. Using immunoSEQ multiplex PCR, the repertoire was profiled, and TCRdb retains in-frame clones only, with some absent. The sample carries some 170,000 clones, 85% to 95% recorded once. The data were obtained in a study of T cell responses to AZD1222 COVID-19 vaccine. Study-wide results and caveats: Repertoires were collected only later (after the peak T cell response had occurred). Across the whole spike, CD4 TCRs peaked at regions 160-218 and 743-854. The donors showed a predominance of white British ancestry and of females, with possible underestimation of clonal diversity.

The TCR was taken from an adult who received the MenACWY meningococcal vaccine as a control. The specimen comprised peripheral blood, sampled 28 days after the second dose of the MenACWY control vaccine. V usage is TRBV28 and J usage is TRBJ1-1; 12 nucleotides line up with TRBD1. CDR3 in amino acids: CASSLWGQGAPTEAFF. CDR3 nucleotide sequence: TGTGCCAGCAGTTTGTGGGGACAGGGGGCGCCGACTGAAGCTTTCTTT.